This is a list of T cell receptor beta chains from one sample in a study of T cell responses to AZD1222 COVID-19 vaccine. This table comes from immunoSEQ multiplex PCR, and its TCRdb copy is limited to in-frame clones, with some not included. The sample shows about 120,000 clones, 94% of them seen only once. The source material was peripheral blood, sampled 28 days after the second AZD1222 dose. The receptors derive from an adult who received the AZD1222 COVID-19 vaccine. The CDR3 runs from the conserved cysteine through the conserved F or W. Clone size, where shown, is once, few, many, or a class for clones that have expanded.

clone size | CDR3 length | V gene | CDR3 protein
NA | 16 | TRBV15 | CATSRVSGGAYNEQFF
once | 15 | TRBV6-6 | CASSQRRQGNTEAFF
NA | 13 | TRBV29-1 | CSSRGDSNYGYTF
NA | 16 | TRBV7-9 | CASSQGQEVAKNIQYF
NA | 13 | TRBV6-5 | CASTPELEGGYTF
NA | 15 | TRBV10-3 | CAITNWDRDPYGYTF
NA | 13 | TRBV6-5 | CASSPGTVYGYTF
NA | 13 | TRBV5-1 | CASSLGSVGELFF
NA | 14 | TRBV27 | CASSLGKASYEQYF
NA | 15 | TRBV19 | CASRARRTGTGELFF
NA | 13 | TRBV6-5 | CASSPGGNYGYTF
few | 16 | TRBV6-1 | CASSATGISGNQPQHF
NA | 16 | TRBV5-1 | CASSLTVTGLNTEAFF
NA | 18 | TRBV5-6 | CASSLLQGADDSNQPQHF
NA | 13 | TRBV7-2 | CASSWTSLYGYTF
NA | 15 | TRBV20-1 | CSASSGDRGYYEQYF
NA | 14 | TRBV7-2 | CASSLGRQGHEQYF
NA | 16 | TRBV18 | CASSPSQGSGNQPQHF
NA | 13 | TRBV7-9 | CASSLVRNTEAFF
NA | 16 | TRBV28 | CASSLSRDRNTGELFF
NA | 16 | TRBV5-4 | CASSRGGTGSGNTIYF
NA | 14 | TRBV6-4 | CASSATGEADTQYF
NA | 17 | TRBV3-1/TRBV3-2 | CASSQEFGGGRKEKLFF
NA | 17 | TRBV15 | CATSRAGTSLQGNTIYF
NA | 14 | TRBV5-4 | CASSADSGANVLTF